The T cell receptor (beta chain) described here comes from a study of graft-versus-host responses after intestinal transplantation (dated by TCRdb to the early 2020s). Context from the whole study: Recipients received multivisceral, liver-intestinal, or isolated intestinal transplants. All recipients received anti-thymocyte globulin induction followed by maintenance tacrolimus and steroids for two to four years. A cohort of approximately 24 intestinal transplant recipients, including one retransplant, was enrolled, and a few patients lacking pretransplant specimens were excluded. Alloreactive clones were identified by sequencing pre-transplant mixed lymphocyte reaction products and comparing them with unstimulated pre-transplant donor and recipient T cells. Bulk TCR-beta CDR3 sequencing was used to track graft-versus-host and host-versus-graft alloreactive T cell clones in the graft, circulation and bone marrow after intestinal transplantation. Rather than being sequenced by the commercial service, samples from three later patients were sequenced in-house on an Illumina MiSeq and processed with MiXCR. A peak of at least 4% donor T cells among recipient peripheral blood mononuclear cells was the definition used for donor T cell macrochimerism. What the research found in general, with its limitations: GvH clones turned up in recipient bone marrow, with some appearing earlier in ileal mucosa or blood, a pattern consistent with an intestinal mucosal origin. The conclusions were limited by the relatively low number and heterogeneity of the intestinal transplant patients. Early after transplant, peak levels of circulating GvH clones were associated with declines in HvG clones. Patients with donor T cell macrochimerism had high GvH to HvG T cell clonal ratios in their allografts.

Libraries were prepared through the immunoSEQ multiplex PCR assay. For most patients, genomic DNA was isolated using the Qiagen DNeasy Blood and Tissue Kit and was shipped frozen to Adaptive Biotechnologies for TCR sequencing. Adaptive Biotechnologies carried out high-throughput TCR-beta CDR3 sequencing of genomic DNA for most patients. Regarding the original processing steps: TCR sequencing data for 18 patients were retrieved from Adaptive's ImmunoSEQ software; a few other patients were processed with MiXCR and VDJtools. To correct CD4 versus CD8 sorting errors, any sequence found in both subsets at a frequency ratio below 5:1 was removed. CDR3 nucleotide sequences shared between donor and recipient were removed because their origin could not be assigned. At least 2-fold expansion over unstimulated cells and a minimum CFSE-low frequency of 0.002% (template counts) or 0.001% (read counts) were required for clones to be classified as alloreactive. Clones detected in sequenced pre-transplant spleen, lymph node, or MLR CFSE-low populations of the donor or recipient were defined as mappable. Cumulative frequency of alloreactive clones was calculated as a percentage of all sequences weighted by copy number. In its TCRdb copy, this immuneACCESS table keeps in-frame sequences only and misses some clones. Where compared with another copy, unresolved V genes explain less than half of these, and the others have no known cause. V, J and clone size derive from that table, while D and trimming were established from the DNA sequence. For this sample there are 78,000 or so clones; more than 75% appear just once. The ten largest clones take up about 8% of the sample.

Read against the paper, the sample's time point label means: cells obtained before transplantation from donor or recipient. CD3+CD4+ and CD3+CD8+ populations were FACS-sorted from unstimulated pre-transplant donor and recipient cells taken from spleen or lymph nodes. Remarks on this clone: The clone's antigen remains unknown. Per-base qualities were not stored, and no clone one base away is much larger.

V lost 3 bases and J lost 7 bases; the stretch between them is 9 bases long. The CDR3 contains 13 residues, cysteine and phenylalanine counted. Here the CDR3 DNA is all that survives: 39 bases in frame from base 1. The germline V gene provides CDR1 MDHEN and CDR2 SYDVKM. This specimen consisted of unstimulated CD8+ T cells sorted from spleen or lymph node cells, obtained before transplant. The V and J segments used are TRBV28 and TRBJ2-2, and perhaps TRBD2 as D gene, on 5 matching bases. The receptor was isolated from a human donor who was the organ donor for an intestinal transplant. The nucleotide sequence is TGTGCCAGCAGTTTCCCGAGGGTCGGGGAGCTGTTTTTT. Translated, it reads CASSFPRVGELFF.